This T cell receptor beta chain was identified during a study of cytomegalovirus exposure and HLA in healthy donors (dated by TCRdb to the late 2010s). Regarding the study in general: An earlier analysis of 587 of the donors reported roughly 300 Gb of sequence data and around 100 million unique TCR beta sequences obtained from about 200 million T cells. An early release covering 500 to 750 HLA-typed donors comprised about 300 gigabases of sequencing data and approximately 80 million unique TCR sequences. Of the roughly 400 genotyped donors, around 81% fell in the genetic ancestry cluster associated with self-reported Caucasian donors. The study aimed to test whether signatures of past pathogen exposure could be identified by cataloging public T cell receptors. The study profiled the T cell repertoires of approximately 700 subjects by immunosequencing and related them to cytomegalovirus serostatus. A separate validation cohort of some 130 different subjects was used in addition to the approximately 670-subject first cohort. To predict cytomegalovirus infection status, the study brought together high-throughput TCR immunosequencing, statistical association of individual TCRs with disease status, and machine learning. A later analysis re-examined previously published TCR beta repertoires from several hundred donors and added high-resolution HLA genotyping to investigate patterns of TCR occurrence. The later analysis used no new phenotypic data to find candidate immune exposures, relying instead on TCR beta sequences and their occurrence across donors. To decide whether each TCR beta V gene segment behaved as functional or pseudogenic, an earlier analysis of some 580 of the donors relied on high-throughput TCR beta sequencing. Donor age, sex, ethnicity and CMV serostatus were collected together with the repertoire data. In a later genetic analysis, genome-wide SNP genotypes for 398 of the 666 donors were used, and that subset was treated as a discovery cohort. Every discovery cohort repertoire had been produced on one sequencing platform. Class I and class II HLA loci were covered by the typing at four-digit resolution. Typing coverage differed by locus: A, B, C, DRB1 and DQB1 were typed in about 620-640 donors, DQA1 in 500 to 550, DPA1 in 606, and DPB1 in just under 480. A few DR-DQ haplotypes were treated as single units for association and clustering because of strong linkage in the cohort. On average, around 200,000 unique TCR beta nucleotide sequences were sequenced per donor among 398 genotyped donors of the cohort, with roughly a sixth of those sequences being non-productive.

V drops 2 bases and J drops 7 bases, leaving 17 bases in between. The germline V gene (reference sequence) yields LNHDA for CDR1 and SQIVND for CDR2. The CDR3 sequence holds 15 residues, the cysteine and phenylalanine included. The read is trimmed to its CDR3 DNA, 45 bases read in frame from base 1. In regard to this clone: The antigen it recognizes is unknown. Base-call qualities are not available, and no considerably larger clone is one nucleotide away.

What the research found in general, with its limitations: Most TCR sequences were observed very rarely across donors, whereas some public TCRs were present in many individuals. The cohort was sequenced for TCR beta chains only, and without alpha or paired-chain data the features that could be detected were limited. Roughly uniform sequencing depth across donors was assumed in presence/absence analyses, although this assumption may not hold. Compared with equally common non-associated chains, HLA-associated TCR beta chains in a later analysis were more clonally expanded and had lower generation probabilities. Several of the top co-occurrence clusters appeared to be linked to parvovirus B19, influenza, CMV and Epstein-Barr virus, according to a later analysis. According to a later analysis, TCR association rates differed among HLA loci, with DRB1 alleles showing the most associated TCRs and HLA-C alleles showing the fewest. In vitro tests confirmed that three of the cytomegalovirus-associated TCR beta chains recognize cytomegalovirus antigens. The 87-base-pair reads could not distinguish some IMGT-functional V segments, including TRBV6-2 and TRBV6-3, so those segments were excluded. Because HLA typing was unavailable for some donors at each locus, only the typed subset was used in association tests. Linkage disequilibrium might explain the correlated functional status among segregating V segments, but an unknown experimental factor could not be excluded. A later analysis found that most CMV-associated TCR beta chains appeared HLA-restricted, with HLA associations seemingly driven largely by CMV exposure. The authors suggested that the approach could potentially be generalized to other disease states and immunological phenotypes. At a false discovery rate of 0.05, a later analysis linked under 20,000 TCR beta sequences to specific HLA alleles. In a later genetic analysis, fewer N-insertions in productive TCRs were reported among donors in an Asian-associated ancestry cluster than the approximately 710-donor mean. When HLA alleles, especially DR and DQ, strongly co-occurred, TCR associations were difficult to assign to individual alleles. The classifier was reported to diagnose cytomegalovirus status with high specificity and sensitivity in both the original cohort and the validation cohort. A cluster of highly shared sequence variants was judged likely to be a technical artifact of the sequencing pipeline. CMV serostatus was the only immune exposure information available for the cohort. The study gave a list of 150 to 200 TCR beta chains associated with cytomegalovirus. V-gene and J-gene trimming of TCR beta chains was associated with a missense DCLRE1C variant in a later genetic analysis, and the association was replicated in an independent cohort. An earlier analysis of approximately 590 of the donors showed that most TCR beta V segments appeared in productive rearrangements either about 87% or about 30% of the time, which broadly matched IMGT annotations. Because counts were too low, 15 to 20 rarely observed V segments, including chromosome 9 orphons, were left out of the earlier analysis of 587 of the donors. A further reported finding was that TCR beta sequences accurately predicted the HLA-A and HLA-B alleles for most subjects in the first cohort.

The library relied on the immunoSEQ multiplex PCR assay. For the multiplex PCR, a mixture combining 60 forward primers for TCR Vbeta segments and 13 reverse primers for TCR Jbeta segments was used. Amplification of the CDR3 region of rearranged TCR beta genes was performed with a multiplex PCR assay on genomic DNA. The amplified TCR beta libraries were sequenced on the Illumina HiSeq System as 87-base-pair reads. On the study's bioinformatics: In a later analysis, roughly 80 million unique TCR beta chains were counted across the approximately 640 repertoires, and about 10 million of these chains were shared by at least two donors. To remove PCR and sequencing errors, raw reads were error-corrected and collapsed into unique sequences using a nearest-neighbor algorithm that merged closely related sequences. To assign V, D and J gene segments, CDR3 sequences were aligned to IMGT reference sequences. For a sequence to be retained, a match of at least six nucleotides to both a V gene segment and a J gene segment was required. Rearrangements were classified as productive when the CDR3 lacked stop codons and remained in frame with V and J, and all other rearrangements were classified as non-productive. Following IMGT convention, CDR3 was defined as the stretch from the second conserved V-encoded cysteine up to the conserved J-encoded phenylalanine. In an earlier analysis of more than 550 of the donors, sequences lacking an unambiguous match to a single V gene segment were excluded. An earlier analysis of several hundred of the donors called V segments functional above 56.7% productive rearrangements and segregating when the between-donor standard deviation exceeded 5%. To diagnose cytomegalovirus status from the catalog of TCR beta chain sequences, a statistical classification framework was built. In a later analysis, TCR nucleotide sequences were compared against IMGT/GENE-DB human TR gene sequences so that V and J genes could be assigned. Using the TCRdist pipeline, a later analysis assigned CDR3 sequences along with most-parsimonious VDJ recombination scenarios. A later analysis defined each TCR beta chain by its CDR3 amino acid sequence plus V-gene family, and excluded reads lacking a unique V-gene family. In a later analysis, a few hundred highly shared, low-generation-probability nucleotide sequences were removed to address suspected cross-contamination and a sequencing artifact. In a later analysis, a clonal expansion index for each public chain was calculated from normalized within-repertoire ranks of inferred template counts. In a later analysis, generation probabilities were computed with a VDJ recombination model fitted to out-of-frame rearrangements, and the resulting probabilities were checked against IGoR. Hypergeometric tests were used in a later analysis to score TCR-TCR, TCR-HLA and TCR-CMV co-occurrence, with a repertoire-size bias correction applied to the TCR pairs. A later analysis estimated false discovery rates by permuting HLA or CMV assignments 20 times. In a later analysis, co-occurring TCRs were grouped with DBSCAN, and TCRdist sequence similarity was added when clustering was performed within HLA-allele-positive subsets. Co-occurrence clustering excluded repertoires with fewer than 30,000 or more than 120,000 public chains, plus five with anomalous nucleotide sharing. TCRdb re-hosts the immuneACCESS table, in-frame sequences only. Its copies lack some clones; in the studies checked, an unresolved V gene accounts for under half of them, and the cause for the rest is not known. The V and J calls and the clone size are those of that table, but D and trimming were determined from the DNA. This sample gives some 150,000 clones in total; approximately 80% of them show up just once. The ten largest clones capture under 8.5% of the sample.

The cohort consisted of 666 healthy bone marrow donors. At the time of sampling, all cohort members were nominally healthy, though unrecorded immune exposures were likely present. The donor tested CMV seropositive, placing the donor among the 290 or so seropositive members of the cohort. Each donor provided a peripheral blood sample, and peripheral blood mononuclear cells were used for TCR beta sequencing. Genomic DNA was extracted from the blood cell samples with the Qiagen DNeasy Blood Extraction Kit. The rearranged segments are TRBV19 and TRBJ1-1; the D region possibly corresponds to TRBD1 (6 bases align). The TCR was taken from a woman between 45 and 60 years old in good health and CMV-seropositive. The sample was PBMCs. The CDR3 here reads CASSIIGQGSYEAFF. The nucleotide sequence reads TGTGCCAGTAGTATAATCGGGCAGGGGAGTTATGAAGCTTTCTTT.